This TCR beta chain comes out of a study of cytomegalovirus exposure and HLA in healthy donors. Study-wide points: Most TCR sequences were seen very rarely across donors, but some public TCRs occurred in many. The classifier was said to identify cytomegalovirus status with high specificity and sensitivity.

From germline, CDR1 is MRHNA and CDR2 SNTAGT. Germline trimming cut 4 bases from V and 6 bases from J; bases unmatched to any gene: 0. There are 12 residues in the CDR3. TCRdb's table, derived via immunoSEQ multiplex PCR, lists solely in-frame clones and lacks some. There are fewer than 150,000 clones in the sample; 80% to 90% occur only once, and 6.5% to 8.5% lies in the top ten. With regard to this clone: Its antigen is not identified.

The sequenced material came from PBMCs. The TCR originated in a woman between 18 and 30 years old in good health and CMV-seropositive. The rearrangement links TRBV6-4 to TRBJ1-2; 9 bases are shared with TRBD1. The CDR3 is CASSGTGDGYTF. CDR3 sequence (DNA): TGTGCCAGCAGTGGGACAGGGGATGGCTACACCTTC.